This entry lists 16 T cell receptor beta chains sequenced from one sample in a study of T cell repertoires in cytomegalovirus infection (dated by TCRdb to the late 2010s). The sample's treatment or condition label is to be understood as: in vitro stimulation with specific CMV peptide epitopes to enrich CMV-specific T cells. Antigens of these TCRs are unknown. TCRdb shows the sequencer as Illumina HiSeq 1500. In TCRdb, the public reads were trimmed at Q25 with fastp and aligned with MiXCR, with productive beta chains retained. Entries that share a CDR3 protein sequence are merged under the most common genes and DNA. This sample gives 570,000 or so distinct CDR3 sequences in total; around two fifths of them show up just once. The biggest ten clones account for around 48% of the sample. This sample comprised cultured PBMCs, obtained from culture after CMV antigen stimulation. All receptors derive from a human donor in good health (CMV status not recorded). Some clones in this sample may be carry-over from other donors' samples.

CDR3 loop: CASSLIASGANVLTF. CDR3 DNA: TGTGCCAGCAGTTTGATAGCGTCTGGGGCCAACGTCCTGACTTTC. The rearrangement uses TRBV27 and TRBJ2-6; possible D gene TRBD2, 5 bases. The V gene lost 3 bases and the J gene lost 1 base, with 7 bases spanning the gap. This CDR3 spans 15 amino acids. In germline, CDR1 is MNHEY, CDR2 SMNVEV (reference sequence).

This clonotype was counted at least ten times. The chain is built from TRBV7-8 and TRBJ2-7; 10 nucleotides agree with TRBD2. Trimming at V came to 3 bases and at J to 6 bases, leaving 8 bases not matched to a gene. Germline values: CDR1 SGHVS, CDR2 FQNEAQ. This CDR3 has 15 residues. The CDR3 DNA sequence: TGTGCCAGCAGCTTTCTCCTAGCGGGAGTAGGCGAGCAGTACTTC. Residues: CASSFLLAGVGEQYF.

This clonotype came up a few times. The chain employs TRBV20-1 and TRBJ2-7, with D possibly being TRBD1 (5 bases). There are 12 residues in the CDR3. V was trimmed by 5 bases and J by 3 bases, leaving 11 bases between them. Germline CDR1 is DFQATT and CDR2 is SNEGSKA (reference sequence). CDR3: CSALGADYEQYF. Here the CDR3 DNA reads TGCAGTGCTCTAGGGGCAGACTACGAGCAGTACTTC.

This clonotype was recorded a few times. The CDR3 sequence is CASSQRLAGEPYEQYF. The CDR3 DNA sequence: TGTGCCAGCAGCCAAAGACTAGCGGGAGAGCCCTACGAGCAGTACTTC. J is TRBJ2-7 and V is TRBV7-2, with 12 bases aligning to TRBD2. Trimming cost V 5 bases and J 2 bases; bases outside gene matches: 7. Germline CDR1 SGHTA, CDR2 FQGNSA. CDR3 size: 16 residues.

CDR3 residues: CSATADRINTEAFF. Here the CDR3 DNA reads TGCAGTGCTACAGCCGACAGGATCAACACTGAAGCTTTCTTT. The chain recombines TRBV20-1 with TRBJ1-1, with D possibly being TRBD1 (6 bases). The CDR3 spans 14 residues. V was shortened by 4 bases and J by 2 bases, with 14 bases between the two germline ends. Germline CDR1 DFQATT, CDR2 SNEGSKA (reference sequence).

The chain employs TRBV6-6 and TRBJ1-5, with a tentative D call TRBD1 (6 bases). Germline V gives CDR1 MNHNY, CDR2 SVGAGI (reference sequence). Trimming left V 8 bases short and J 4 bases short, with 15 bases between. This CDR3 has 14 amino acids. CDR3 in amino acids: CASLPGHQNQPQHF. The DNA for the CDR3 is TGTGCCAGCCTACCGGGACACCAGAATCAGCCCCAGCATTTT.

CDR3: CASSQDWPTVYEQFF. The CDR3 nucleotides are TGCGCCAGCAGCCAAGATTGGCCTACGGTCTATGAGCAGTTCTTC. V gene TRBV4-1 combines with J gene TRBJ2-1; the D is unclear. The V gene's germline CDR1 is MGHRA and CDR2 YSYEKL. Trimming pared 0 bases from V and 8 bases from J, leaving 14 bases between. CDR3 length equals 15 residues.

J is TRBJ2-1 and V is TRBV7-2; possible D gene TRBD1, 6 bases. Germline loops: CDR1 SGHTA, CDR2 FQGNSA. This CDR3 comprises 14 residues. V was pared by 1 base and J by 7 bases, with 11 bases between. The CDR3 DNA reads TGTGCCAGCAGCTTAGAGGGACAAAGGAATGAGCAGTTCTTC. Protein sequence: CASSLEGQRNEQFF.

The chain carries TRBV20-1 and TRBJ2-3; tentative D call: TRBD2 (6 bases). Trimming shortened V by 5 bases and J by 6 bases, and 15 bases separated the two germline ends. This CDR3 region has 13 residues. Germline V gene lookup returns CDR1 DFQATT and CDR2 SNEGSKA (reference sequence). CDR3 residues: CSAGGLKEDTQYF. Here the CDR3 DNA reads TGCAGTGCTGGGGGACTGAAAGAGGATACGCAGTATTTT.

The chain employs TRBV20-1 and TRBJ1-1, with D possibly matching TRBD1 (6 bases). Germline CDR1 reads DFQATT; CDR2 reads SNEGSKA (reference sequence). Trimming removed 6 bases at V and 0 bases at J, with 11 bases between. This CDR3 has 13 residues. The CDR3 sequence is CSADTGMNTEAFF. The CDR3 nucleotides are TGCAGTGCGGACACAGGGATGAACACTGAAGCTTTCTTT.

This chain connects TRBV12-3 or TRBV12-4 to TRBJ2-5; 7 bases fit TRBD2. The V segment lost 4 bases and the J segment 5 bases; nucleotides outside the gene matches: 7. The CDR3 contains 14 residues. The CDR3 bases are TGTGCCAGCAGTTCAGGCGGGGGAAGGGAGACCCAGTACTTC. Amino acid sequence: CASSSGGGRETQYF.

The chain recombines TRBV5-5 with TRBJ2-3, with D perhaps assigned TRBD1 or TRBD2 (5 bases each). Germline V lookup: CDR1 SGHKS, CDR2 YYEKEE (reference sequence). Trimming took 0 bases from V and 2 from J, leaving 13 bases between them. The CDR3 length is 16 residues. The DNA of the CDR3 is TGTGCCAGCAGCTTGGTTTCGGGGCCTTACACAGATACGCAGTATTTT. It is translated as CASSLVSGPYTDTQYF.

V and J are TRBV7-8 and TRBJ1-2; no definite D call. Trimming pared 5 bases from V and 3 bases from J, leaving 13 bases between. This CDR3 is 14 amino acids long. Germline CDR1 and CDR2: SGHVS and FQNEAQ. CDR3 DNA sequence: TGTGCCAGCAGCCGGACGGGAATCCACTATGGCTACACCTTC. Translation: CASSRTGIHYGYTF.

This chain connects TRBV2 to TRBJ1-2; D might be TRBD1 (5 bases). Trimming took off 8 bases at V and 6 bases at J, with 22 bases between the two ends. Per germline, CDR1 SNHLY and CDR2 FYNNEI. The CDR3 contains 15 residues. The chain's CDR3 is CASDPGYAYKDGYTF. The CDR3, as DNA: TGTGCCAGCGACCCAGGGTACGCGTACAAGGATGGCTACACCTTC.

This chain joins TRBV4-1 and TRBJ2-6; D is uncertain. Trimming shortened V by 1 base and J by 0 bases, and 13 bases separated the two germline ends. Looked up from germline, CDR1 is MGHRA and CDR2 is YSYEKL. The CDR3 has 18 amino acids. CDR3 amino acids: CASSQGETKISGANVLTF. The DNA for the CDR3 is TGCGCCAGCAGCCAAGGAGAGACAAAGATCTCTGGGGCCAACGTCCTGACTTTC.

This clonotype appeared a few times. J is TRBJ2-3 and V is TRBV15; the D gene could be TRBD1 or TRBD2 (6 bases each). V was clipped by 3 bases and J by 1 base, with 17 bases between them. CDR1 and CDR2 (germline): LNHNV, YYDKDF (reference sequence). The length of the CDR3 is 17 residues. CDR3 nucleotide sequence: TGTGCCACCAGCAGCCTTGGGGGGCTGGATGGCACAGATACGCAGTATTTT. Its translation: CATSSLGGLDGTDTQYF.